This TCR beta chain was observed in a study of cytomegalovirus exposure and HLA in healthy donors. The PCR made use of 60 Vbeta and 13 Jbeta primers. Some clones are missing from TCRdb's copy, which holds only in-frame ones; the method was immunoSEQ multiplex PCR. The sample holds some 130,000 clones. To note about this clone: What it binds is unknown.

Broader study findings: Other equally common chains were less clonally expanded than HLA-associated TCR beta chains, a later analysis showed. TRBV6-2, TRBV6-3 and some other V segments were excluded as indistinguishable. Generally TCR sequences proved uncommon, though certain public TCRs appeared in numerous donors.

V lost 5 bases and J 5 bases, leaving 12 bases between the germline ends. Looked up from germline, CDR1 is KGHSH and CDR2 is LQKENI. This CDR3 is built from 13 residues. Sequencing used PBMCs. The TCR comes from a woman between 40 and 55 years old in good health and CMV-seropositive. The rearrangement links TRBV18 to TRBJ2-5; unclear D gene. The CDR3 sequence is CASSVIELETQYF. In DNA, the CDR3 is TGTGCCAGCTCAGTAATAGAGTTGGAGACCCAGTACTTC.